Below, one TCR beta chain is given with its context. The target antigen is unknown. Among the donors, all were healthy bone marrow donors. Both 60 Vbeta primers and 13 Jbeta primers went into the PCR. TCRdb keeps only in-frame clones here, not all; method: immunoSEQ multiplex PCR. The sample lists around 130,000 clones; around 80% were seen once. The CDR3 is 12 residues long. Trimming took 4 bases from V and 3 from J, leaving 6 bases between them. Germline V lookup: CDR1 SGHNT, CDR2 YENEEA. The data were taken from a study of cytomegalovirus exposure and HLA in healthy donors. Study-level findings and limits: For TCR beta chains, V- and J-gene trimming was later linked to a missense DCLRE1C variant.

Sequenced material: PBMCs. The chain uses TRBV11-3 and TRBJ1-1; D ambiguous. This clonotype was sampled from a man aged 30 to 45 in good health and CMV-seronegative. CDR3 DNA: TGTGCCAGCAGCTCCCGTGACACTGAAGCTTTCTTT. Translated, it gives CASSSRDTEAFF.